This T cell receptor (beta chain) emerged from a study of blood T cell repertoires in COVID-19. Study-level background: The study drew acute and convalescent COVID-19 samples from the United States, Italy and Spain. From T cells, B-cell-depleted T cells, or PBMCs came the material, which was cDNA or gDNA.

In the authors' methods: Using reference gene primer amplification, nucleated cell counts were estimated. Libraries were prepared by immunoSEQ multiplex PCR; TCRdb keeps only in-frame clonotypes and omits some of them. That table is the source of V, J and clone size, and D and trimming were worked out from the DNA. Of roughly 250,000 clones in the sample, around 82% were seen once. Sequences were obtained from peripheral blood. This TCR was recovered from a man in his forties or fifties with active or convalescent COVID-19.

The CDR3 region is CASSTGTGVGYTF. In DNA, the CDR3 is TGTGCCAGCAGCACCGGGACAGGGGTTGGCTACACCTTC. The V and J genes are TRBV7-2 and TRBJ1-2, with 10 nucleotides matching TRBD1. This CDR3 region has 13 residues. V trimming: 5 bases; J trimming: 7 bases; junction bases outside the gene matches: 4. Germline V gene lookup returns CDR1 SGHTA and CDR2 FQGNSA.